The text below deals with one TCR beta chain. Its specificity is unknown. TCRdb itself ran the 5' RACE reads through MiXCR, one entry per CDR3 protein. The sample includes approximately 300,000 distinct CDR3 sequences, 15% to 20% of them seen just once. The entry originates in a study of T-cell memory formation after mild COVID-19. The CDR3 is 12 amino acids. V gave up 4 bases and J gave up 6 bases, with 7 bases separating them. Germline V CDR1 and CDR2: LGHDT, YNNKEL (reference sequence). General study points: Cross-reactive memory appears to have joined, as suggested by some responding clones showing up in pre-infection memory. Contracting clones from day 15 to 85 had balanced CD4/CD8; later expanders favoured CD4+. Mainly CM and EM harbored the contracting CD4+ clones; mainly EMRA harbored the CD8+ ones.

Sequenced: PBMCs or a T cell subset sorted from them (not recorded which). The receptor's source is a man aged 18 to 29 who had mild COVID-19 (a few samples of this study predate the infection). Cell type and time point are not known. The V and J genes are TRBV3-1 and TRBJ2-1; D is uncertain. CDR3: CASSPIGNEQFF. The CDR3 DNA reads TGTGCCAGCAGCCCCATCGGCAATGAGCAGTTCTTC.